This entry features one TCR beta chain sequence. Its antigen is not yet known. A much larger clone lies one base from this, so it may be a read error. The data are from a study of Graves' ophthalmopathy and Graves' hyperthyroidism (dated by TCRdb to between 2017 and 2018). Broadly, across the study: Hyperthyroidism was considered stable if no progression to ophthalmopathy occurred within 18 months of follow-up. To tell Graves' ophthalmopathy apart from Graves' hyperthyroidism, and to predict which patients would progress to ophthalmopathy, the study relied on TCR beta repertoire signatures. A discovery set of about a hundred patients (43 ophthalmopathy, about 59 stable hyperthyroidism) was enrolled to explore V-J signatures distinguishing ophthalmopathy from hyperthyroidism. In total, some 140 blood samples were TCR-sequenced: 40 to 45 ophthalmopathy, some 80 hyperthyroidism and approximately 17 hyperthyroidism-to-ophthalmopathy patients. In over five hyperthyroidism patients, T-cell repertoires of thyroid tissue and blood were compared. For independent validation, a separate cohort was made up of 18 hyperthyroidism patients plus 17 patients who later progressed from hyperthyroidism to ophthalmopathy. After sampling, hyperthyroidism patients received methimazole starting at 30 mg daily, and ophthalmopathy patients received high-dose intravenous methylprednisolone.

Looking up the germline V gene (reference sequence) yields CDR1 SEHNR and CDR2 FQNEAQ. There are 15 amino acids in the CDR3, from cysteine to phenylalanine inclusive. Only the CDR3 portion is preserved as DNA: 45 bases, with reading frame beginning at the first base. Paper-wide results and their limitations: Most expanded thyroid clonotypes with frequency above 0.001 were also detected in blood, suggesting blood repertoires may reflect the thyroid immune response. In cross-validation, the 13-signature model distinguished ophthalmopathy from stable hyperthyroidism with approximately 90% sensitivity and nearly 82% specificity, and in the test set the corresponding values were roughly 78% and 74%. No statistical method was used to set the sample size in advance, and the investigators knew which group each participant was assigned to. In validation, the model predicted ophthalmopathy progression with 55% to 71% sensitivity and 72.22% specificity; approximately 12 predicted patients were CT-confirmed with GO in a median of approximately 6.2 months.

Hyperthyroidism patients were newly diagnosed, were aged 18 to 65 years, and had a disease duration under 2 months. Patients with other autoimmune diseases, uncontrolled infections, pregnancy or lactation were excluded. Diagnosis relied on clinical symptoms, serum thyroxine, TRAb, thyroid ultrasound and orbital computed tomography. Total RNA was extracted using Trizol reagent, and RNA quality was checked on an Agilent 2100 Bioanalyzer. TCR beta CDR3 regions were amplified from RNA transcripts for repertoire sequencing. The first round was an RT-PCR using HTBI primers with the Qiagen OneStep RT-PCR kit, and this first round was followed by a second-round multiplex PCR, then size selection and purification. Sequencing of the libraries was carried out on an Illumina HiSeq2000 in paired-end mode with 100 bp reads. Per the authors' processing: Reads were processed with SOAPnuke, discarding reads with adapters, uncalled bases, mean Phred below 15, or no exact constant-primer or identifier match. COPE v1.2.5 was used to merge high-quality paired reads. Each unique nucleotide sequence was treated as a clonotype, and MiTCR v1.1 was used to align the clonotypes to the IMGT TRB V, D and J references. Analysis was restricted to V-J combinations with a frequency above 0.0001, which covered approximately 99% of repertoires. A TCR clonal expansion and chaos score per V-J combination was defined as the ratio of F50 clonal expansion to chaos observed in the TCRdist matrix. Welch's t-statistics and random forest were used to narrow the features down to roughly twelve V-J combinations, which were then fed into a naive Bayes classifier. The Morisita-Horn index was used to measure how similar the thyroid and blood repertoires were. TCRdb's own reprocessing of the public reads used fastp at Q25 and MiXCR and kept productive beta chains. Records with the same CDR3 protein are collapsed into one entry carrying the most frequent genes and DNA. The V and J calls were determined by TCRdb, not by the authors. Recorded for this sample are a few hundred thousand distinct CDR3 sequences; approximately 37% of them occurred a single time. The ten largest account for roughly 4.5% of the sample.

This receptor was identified in an adult man with Graves' hyperthyroidism. The sample taken for sequencing was peripheral blood or thyroid tissue (not recorded which). The chain is assembled from TRBV7-9 and TRBJ1-3; no confident D gene assignment can be made. In nucleotide form, the sequence is TGTGCCAGCAGCCGTGCAAGCGTCTCTGGAAACACCGTATATTTT. Its protein is CASSRASVSGNTVYF.